Listed below are T cell receptor beta chains from one sample, sequenced in a study of cytomegalovirus exposure and HLA in healthy donors. Measured with immunoSEQ multiplex PCR; TCRdb has only the in-frame clones, and not every one. There are 100,000 to 150,000 clones in the sample; 60% to 85% occur only once, and over 5.5% lies in the top ten. The sample comprised PBMCs. The receptors derive from a middle-aged woman in good health and CMV-seronegative. Both conserved end residues are part of each CDR3. Each record gives: V gene, D gene, J gene, clone size, CDR3 DNA, CDR3 protein. A D gene is named only where the DNA matches it firmly. Only part of the rows carry a size: once, few, many, or a class if the clone is expanded.

v_call: TRBV5-1
d_call: TRBD2
j_call: TRBJ2-6
clone_size: once
cdr3_nt: TGCGCCAGCAGCCGAGGGACTAGCGGAAACTCTGGGGCCAACGTCCTGACTTTC
cdr3_aa: CASSRGTSGNSGANVLTF

v_call: TRBV27
d_call: .
j_call: TRBJ1-2
clone_size: .
cdr3_nt: TGTGCCAGCAGTTTATCGTACGGCCCCCCTCAGGGTAACTATGGCTACACCTTC
cdr3_aa: CASSLSYGPPQGNYGYTF

v_call: TRBV4-3
d_call: .
j_call: TRBJ2-5
clone_size: .
cdr3_nt: TGCGCCAGCAGCCAAGATTTGGGGGCCCTCACCCAGTACTTC
cdr3_aa: CASSQDLGALTQYF

v_call: TRBV5-4
d_call: .
j_call: TRBJ2-5
clone_size: .
cdr3_nt: TGTGCCAGCAGCCTCGTCGGGGGACGAGAGACCCAGTACTTC
cdr3_aa: CASSLVGGRETQYF

v_call: TRBV7-9
d_call: TRBD1
j_call: TRBJ1-1
clone_size: .
cdr3_nt: TGTGCCAGCAGCTTTCAGGGGGAGAACACTGAAGCTTTCTTT
cdr3_aa: CASSFQGENTEAFF

v_call: TRBV19
d_call: .
j_call: TRBJ2-1
clone_size: .
cdr3_nt: TGTGCCAGTAGTAATGGGAACCAGGGGCTTGGCAATGAGCAGTTCTTC
cdr3_aa: CASSNGNQGLGNEQFF

v_call: TRBV9
d_call: TRBD2
j_call: TRBJ2-1
clone_size: .
cdr3_nt: TGTGCCAGCAGCGTACTCGGCGGGGGTGGCAATGAGCAGTTCTTC
cdr3_aa: CASSVLGGGGNEQFF

v_call: TRBV27
d_call: .
j_call: TRBJ2-3
clone_size: .
cdr3_nt: TGTGCCAGCAGTTTCCGGTATAGCACAGATACGCAGTATTTT
cdr3_aa: CASSFRYSTDTQYF

v_call: TRBV13
d_call: .
j_call: TRBJ2-4
clone_size: .
cdr3_nt: TGTGCCAGCAGCACTCTGACGGACTCATCGGCCAAAAACATTCAGTACTTC
cdr3_aa: CASSTLTDSSAKNIQYF

v_call: TRBV5-1
d_call: .
j_call: TRBJ2-5
clone_size: .
cdr3_nt: TGCGCCAGCAGCTGGGGGGGCAGGTTGTGGGCAGAGACCCAGTACTTC
cdr3_aa: CASSWGGRLWAETQYF